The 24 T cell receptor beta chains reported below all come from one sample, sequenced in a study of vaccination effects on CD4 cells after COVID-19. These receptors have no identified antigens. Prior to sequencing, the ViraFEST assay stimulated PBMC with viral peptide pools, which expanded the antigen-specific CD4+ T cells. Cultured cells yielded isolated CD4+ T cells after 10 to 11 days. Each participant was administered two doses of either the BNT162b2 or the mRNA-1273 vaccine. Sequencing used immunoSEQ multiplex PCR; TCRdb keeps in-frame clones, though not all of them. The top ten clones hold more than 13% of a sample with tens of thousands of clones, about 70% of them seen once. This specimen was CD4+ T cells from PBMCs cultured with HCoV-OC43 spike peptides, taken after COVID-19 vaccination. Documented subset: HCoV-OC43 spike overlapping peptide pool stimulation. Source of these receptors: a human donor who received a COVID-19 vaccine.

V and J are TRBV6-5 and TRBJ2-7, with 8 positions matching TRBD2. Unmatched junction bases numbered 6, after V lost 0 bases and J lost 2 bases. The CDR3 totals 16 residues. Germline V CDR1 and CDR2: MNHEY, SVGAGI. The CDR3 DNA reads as TGTGCCAGCAGTTACTCAGACGGGAGGGCGGCCTACGAGCAGTACTTC. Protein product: CASSYSDGRAAYEQYF.

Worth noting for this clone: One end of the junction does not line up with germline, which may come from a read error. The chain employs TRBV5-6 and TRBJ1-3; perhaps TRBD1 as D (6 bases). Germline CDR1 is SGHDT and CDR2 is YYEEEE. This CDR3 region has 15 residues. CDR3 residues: CASSLIGQSGDTIYF. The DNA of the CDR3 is TGTGCCAGCAGCTTGATAGGACAGAGTGGAGACACCATATATTTT.

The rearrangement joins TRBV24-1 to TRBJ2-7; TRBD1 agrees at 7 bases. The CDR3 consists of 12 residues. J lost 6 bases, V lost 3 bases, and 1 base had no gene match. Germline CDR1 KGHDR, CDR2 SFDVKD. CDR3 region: CATSDGTAEQYF. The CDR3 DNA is TGTGCCACCAGTGATGGGACAGCCGAGCAGTACTTC.

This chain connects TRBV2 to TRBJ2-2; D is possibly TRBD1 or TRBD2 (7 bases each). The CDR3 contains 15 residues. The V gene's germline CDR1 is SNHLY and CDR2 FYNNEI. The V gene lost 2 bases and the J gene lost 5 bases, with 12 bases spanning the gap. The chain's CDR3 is CASSESQGGTGELFF. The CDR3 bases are TGTGCCAGCAGTGAAAGCCAGGGGGGGACCGGGGAGCTGTTTTTT.

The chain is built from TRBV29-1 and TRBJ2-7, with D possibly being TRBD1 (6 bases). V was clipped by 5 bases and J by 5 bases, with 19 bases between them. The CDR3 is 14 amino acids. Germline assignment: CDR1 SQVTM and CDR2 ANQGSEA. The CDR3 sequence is CSVPLGQGFDEQYF. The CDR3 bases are TGCAGCGTTCCGCTGGGGCAGGGGTTTGACGAGCAGTACTTC.

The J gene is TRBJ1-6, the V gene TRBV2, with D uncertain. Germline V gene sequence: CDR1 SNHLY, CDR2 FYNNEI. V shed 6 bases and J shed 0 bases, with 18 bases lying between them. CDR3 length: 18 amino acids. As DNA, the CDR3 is TGTGCCAGCAGCTACTTACAGTGGGAAAGCTCCTATAATTCACCCCTCCACTTT. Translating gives CASSYLQWESSYNSPLHF.

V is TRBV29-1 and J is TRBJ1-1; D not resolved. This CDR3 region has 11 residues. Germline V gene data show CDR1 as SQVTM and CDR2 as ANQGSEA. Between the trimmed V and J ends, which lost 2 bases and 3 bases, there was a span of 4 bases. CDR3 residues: CSVEIYTEAFF. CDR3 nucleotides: TGCAGCGTTGAAATATACACTGAAGCTTTCTTT.

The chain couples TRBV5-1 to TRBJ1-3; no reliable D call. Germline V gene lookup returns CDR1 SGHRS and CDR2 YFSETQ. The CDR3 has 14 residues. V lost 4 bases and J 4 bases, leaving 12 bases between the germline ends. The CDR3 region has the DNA TGCGCCAGCAGCCAAGGGTATTCCGGAAACACCATATATTTT. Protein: CASSQGYSGNTIYF. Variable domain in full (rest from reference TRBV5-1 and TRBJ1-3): KAGVTQTPRYLIKTRGQQVTLSCSPISGHRSVSWYQQTPGQGLQFLFEYFSETQRNKGNFPGRFSGRQFSNSRSEMNVSTLELGDSALYLCASSQGYSGNTIYFGEGSWLTVV.

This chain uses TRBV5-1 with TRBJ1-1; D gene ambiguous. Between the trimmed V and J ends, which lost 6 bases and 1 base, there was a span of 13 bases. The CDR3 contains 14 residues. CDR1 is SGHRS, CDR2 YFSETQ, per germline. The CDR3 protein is CASNSWETNTEAFF. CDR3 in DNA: TGCGCCAGCAACTCGTGGGAGACGAACACTGAAGCTTTCTTT.

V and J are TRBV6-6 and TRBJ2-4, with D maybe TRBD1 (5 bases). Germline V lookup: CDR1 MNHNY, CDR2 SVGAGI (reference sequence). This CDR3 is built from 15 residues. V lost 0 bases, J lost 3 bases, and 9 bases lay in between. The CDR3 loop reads CASSYSRAGKNIQYF. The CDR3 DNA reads TGTGCCAGCAGTTACTCCAGGGCTGGCAAAAACATTCAGTACTTC.

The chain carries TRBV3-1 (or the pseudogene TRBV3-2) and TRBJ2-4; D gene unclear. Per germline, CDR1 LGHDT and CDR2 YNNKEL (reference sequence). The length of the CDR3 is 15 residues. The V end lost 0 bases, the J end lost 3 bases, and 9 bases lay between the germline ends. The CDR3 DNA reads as TGTGCCAGCAGCCAAGAGCGCCTGCGCAAAAACATTCAGTACTTC. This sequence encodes CASSQERLRKNIQYF.

The DNA for the CDR3 is TGTGCCAGCAGTGAACTTACGATGAATCAGCCCCAGCATTTT. Protein product: CASSELTMNQPQHF. The V gene is TRBV6-1, the J gene TRBJ1-5, with D uncertain. This CDR3 has 14 residues. Trimming cost V 2 bases and J 4 bases, with 9 bases left between them. The V gene's germline CDR1 is MNHNS and CDR2 SASEGT.

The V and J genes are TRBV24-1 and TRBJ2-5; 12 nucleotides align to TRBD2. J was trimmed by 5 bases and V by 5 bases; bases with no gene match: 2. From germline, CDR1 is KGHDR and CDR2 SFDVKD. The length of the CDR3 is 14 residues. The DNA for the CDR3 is TGTGCCACCAGTGGGACTAGCGGGGAGGAGACCCAGTACTTC. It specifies CATSGTSGEETQYF.

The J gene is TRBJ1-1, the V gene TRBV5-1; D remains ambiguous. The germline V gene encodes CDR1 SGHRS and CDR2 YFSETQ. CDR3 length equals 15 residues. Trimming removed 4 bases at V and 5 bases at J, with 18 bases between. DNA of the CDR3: TGCGCCAGCAGCCTGGAAGGTGTACCCGGGACTGAAGCTTTCTTT. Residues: CASSLEGVPGTEAFF.

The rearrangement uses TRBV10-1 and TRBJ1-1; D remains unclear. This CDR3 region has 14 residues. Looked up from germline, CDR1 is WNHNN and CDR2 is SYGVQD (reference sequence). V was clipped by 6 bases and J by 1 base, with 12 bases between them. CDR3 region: CASSLTAGNTEAFF. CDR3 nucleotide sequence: TGCGCCAGCAGCCTTACGGCGGGGAACACTGAAGCTTTCTTT.

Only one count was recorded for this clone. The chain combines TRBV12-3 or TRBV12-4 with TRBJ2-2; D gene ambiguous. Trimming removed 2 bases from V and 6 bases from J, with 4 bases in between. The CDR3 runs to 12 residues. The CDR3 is CASSLPPGELFF. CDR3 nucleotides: TGTGCCAGCAGTTTACCGCCCGGGGAGCTGTTTTTT.

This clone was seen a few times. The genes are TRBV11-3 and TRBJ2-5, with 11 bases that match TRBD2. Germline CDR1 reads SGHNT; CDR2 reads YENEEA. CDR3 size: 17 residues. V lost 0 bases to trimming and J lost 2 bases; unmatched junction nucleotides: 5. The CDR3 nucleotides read TGTGCCAGCAGCTTAGATGGGCCTAGCGGGGGGCAAGAGACCCAGTACTTC. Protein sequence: CASSLDGPSGGQETQYF.

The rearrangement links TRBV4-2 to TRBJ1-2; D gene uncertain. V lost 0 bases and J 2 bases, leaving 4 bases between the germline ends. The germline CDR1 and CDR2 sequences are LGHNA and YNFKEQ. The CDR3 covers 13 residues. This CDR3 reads CASSQDVNYGYTF. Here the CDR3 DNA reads TGTGCCAGCAGCCAAGATGTGAACTATGGCTACACCTTC.

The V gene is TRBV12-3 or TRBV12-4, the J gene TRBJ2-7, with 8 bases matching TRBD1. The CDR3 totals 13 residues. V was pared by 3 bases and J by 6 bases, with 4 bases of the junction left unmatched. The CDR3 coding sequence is TGTGCCAGCAGTTTGGCGACAGGGGTCGAGCAGTACTTC. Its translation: CASSLATGVEQYF.

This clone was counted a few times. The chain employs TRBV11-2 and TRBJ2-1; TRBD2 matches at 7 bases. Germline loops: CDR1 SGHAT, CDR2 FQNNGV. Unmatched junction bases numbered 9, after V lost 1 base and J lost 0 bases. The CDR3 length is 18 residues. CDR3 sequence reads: CASSLVFGTGGSYNEQFF. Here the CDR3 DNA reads TGTGCCAGCAGCTTAGTGTTTGGAACGGGGGGCTCCTACAATGAGCAGTTCTTC.

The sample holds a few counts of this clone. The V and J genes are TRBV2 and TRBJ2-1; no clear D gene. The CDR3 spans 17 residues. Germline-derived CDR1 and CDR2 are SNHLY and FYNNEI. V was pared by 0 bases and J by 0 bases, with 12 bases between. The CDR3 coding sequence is TGTGCCAGCAGTGAAGCCTTCAACACCCGCTCCTACAATGAGCAGTTCTTC. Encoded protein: CASSEAFNTRSYNEQFF.

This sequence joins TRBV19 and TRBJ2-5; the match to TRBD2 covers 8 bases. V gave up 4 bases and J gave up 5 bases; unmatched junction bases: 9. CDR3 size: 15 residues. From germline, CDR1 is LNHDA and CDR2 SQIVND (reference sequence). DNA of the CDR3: TGTGCCAGTAGTACTGGGCTAGCGGGCGGGGAGACCCAGTACTTC. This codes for CASSTGLAGGETQYF.

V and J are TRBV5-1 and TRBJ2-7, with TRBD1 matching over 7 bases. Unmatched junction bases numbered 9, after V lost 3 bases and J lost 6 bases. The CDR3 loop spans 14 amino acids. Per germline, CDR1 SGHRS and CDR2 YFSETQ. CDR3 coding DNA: TGCGCCAGCAGCTGGGCGGACAGGCTTTCCGAGCAGTACTTC. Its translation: CASSWADRLSEQYF.

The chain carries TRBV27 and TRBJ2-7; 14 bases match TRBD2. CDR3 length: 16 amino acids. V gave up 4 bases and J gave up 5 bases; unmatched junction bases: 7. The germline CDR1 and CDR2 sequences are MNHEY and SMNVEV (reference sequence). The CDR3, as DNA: TGTGCCAGCAGTTCCGGGACTAGCGGGAGTATGCACGAGCAGTACTTC. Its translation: CASSSGTSGSMHEQYF.